These 4 T cell receptor beta chains were sequenced from one sample in a study of beta chain features in type 1 diabetes. The authors reverse transcribed all of the isolated RNA, so sequencing captured expressed TCRB transcripts. Clones were sequenced by immunoSEQ multiplex PCR, and TCRdb holds only the in-frame ones, with some missing. The table has some 900,000 clones, 15% to 20% seen once. Sequences were obtained from naive CD4+ T cells from blood. The origin of the receptors is a woman between 18 and 29 years old in good health.

The V gene is TRBV5-8, the J gene TRBJ2-5; 8 bases fit TRBD1. The CDR3 totals 15 residues. CDR1 is SGHTS and CDR2 is YDEGEE in the germline V gene. Losses at the gene ends were 3 bases for V and 3 bases for J; bases not matched to a gene: 7. The CDR3: CASSSRKDREETQYF. As DNA, the CDR3 is TGTGCCAGCAGCTCACGAAAGGACAGGGAAGAGACCCAGTACTTC.

This clone appeared a few times. This sequence joins TRBV10-3 and TRBJ2-1; the D gene is possibly TRBD1 (6 bases). With 1 base removed from V and 9 bases from J, the gap between germline ends came to 19 bases. Germline V gene lookup returns CDR1 ENHRY and CDR2 SYGVKD. CDR3 length equals 16 residues. CDR3 DNA sequence: TGTGCCATCAGTGAGTATTGGACAGAGGGCCGGGGTGAGCAGTTCTTC. It codes for CAISEYWTEGRGEQFF.

This chain connects TRBV15 to TRBJ1-6; D unresolved. CDR3 length equals 15 residues. Germline V gene lookup returns CDR1 LNHNV and CDR2 YYDKDF (reference sequence). Trimming left V 0 bases short and J 6 bases short, with 9 bases between. CDR3 region: CATSRDRARNSPLHF. The CDR3 coding sequence is TGTGCCACCAGCAGAGATCGAGCGCGTAATTCACCCCTCCACTTT.

This clone was picked up a small number of times. CDR3 protein: CASSLSVGQTYEQYF. As DNA, the CDR3 is TGTGCCAGCAGCTTATCGGTGGGACAGACCTACGAGCAGTACTTC. The chain joins TRBV7-8 to TRBJ2-7; 7 bases align to TRBD1. This CDR3 has 15 amino acids. V was pared by 2 bases and J by 2 bases, with 6 bases of the junction left unmatched. The V gene's germline CDR1 is SGHVS and CDR2 FQNEAQ.